This T cell receptor (beta chain) was sequenced for a study of T cell clusters in autoimmune cytopenias. Study as a whole: Healthy donor controls had a mean age of about 57 years and median age of roughly 60 years.

TRB was amplified from about 260 ng of peripheral blood genomic DNA per sample. From germline, CDR1 is SGHRS and CDR2 YFSETQ. This CDR3 spans 17 amino acids. TRB was amplified by touch-down multiplex PCR, primer pools A and B combined. With the multiplex PCR reads reprocessed, TCRdb shows one record per CDR3 protein and no DNA. The data show 4,000 or so distinct CDR3 sequences, and the top ten clones hold around 11%. According to its frequency, this clonotype is medium-sized. Antigen specificity is unknown. Study-wide findings and caveats: No experiment has yet validated the function of the T cell clusters defined in silico.

In addition, the sample was reused for a study of T cell repertoires in aging, cancer and after chemotherapy. That publication notes: In cancer patients, declining TCR diversity with age involved lost richness and lost evenness.

The sequence was collected from a human donor in good health. This chain joins TRBV5-1 and TRBJ2-3; TCRdb proposes TRBD2, but this gene call is untestable without DNA. Source material: peripheral blood. CDR3 in amino acids: CASSWKTSGGRTDTQYF. The variable domain in full, completed from reference TRBV5-1 and TRBJ2-3, reads KAGVTQTPRYLIKTRGQQVTLSCSPISGHRSVSWYQQTPGQGLQFLFEYFSETQRNKGNFPGRFSGRQFSNSRSEMNVSTLELGDSALYLCASSWKTSGGRTDTQYFGPGTRLTVL.